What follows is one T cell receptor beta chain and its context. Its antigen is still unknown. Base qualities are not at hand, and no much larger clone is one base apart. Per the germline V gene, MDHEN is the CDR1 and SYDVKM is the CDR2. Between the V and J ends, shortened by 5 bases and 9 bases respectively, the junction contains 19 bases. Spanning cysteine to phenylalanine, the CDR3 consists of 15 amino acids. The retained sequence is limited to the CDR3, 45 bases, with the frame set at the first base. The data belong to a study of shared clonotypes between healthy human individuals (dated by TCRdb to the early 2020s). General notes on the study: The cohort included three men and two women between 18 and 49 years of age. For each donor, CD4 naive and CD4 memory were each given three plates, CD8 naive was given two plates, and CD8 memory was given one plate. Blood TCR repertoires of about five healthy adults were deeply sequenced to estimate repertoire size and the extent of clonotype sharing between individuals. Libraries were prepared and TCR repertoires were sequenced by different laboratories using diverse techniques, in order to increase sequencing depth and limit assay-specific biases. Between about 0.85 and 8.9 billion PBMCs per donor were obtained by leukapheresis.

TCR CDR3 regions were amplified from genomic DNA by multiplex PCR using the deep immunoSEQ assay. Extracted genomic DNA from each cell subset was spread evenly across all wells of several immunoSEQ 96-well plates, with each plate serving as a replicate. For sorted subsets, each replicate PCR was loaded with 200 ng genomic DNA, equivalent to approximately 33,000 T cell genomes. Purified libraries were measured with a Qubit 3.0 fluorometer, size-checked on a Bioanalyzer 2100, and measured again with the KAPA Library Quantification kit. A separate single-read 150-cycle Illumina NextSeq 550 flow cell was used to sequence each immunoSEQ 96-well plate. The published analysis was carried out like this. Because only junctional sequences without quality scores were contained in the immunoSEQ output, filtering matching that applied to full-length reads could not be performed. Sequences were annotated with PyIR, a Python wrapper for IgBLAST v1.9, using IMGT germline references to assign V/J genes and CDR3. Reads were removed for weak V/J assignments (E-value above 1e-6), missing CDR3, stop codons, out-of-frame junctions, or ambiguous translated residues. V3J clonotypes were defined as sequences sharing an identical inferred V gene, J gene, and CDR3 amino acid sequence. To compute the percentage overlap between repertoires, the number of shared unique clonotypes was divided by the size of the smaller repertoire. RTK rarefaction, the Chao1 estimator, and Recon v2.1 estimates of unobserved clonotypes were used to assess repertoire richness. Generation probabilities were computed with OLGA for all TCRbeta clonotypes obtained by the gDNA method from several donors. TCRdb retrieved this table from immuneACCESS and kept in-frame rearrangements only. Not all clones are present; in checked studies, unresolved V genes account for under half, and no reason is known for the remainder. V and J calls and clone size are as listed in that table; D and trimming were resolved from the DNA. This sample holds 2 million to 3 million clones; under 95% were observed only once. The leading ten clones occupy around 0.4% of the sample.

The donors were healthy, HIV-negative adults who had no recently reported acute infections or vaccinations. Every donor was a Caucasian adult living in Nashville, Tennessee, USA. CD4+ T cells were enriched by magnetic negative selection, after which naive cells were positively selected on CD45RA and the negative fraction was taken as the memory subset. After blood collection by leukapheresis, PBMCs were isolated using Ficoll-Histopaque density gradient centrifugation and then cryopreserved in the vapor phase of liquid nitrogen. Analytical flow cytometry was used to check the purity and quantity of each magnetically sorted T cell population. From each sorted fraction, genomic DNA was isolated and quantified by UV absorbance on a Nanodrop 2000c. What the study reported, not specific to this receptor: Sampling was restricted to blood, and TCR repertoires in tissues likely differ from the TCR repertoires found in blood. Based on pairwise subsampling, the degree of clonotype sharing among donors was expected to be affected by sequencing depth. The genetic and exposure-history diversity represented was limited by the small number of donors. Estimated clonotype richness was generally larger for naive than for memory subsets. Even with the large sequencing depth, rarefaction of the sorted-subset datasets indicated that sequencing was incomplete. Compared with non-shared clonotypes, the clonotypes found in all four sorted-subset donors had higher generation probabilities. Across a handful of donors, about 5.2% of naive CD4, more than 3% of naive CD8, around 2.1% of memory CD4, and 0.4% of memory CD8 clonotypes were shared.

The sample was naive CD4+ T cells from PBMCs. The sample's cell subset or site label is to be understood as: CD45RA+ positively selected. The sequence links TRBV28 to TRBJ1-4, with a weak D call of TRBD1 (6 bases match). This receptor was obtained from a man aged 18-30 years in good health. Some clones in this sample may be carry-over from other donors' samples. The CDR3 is CASSPGAGASKKLFF. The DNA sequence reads TGTGCCAGCAGTCCAGGGGCGGGGGCTAGTAAAAAACTGTTTTTT.